What follows is one TCR beta chain and its context. This specimen belongs to a study of T cell responses to AZD1222 COVID-19 vaccine. Sequencing used immunoSEQ multiplex PCR; TCRdb keeps in-frame clones, though not all of them. The sample includes roughly 150,000 clones, 85% to 95% of them seen just once. The V and J ends lost 2 bases and 1 base respectively, with 10 bases between them. The CDR3 spans 15 residues. CDR1 LNHDA and CDR2 SQIVND come from the germline V gene (reference sequence). This sample comprised peripheral blood, obtained on day 0 of AZD1222 vaccination. The gene calls are TRBV19 and TRBJ2-3; D ambiguous. The source is an adult in good health. The CDR3 is CASSIFRSGTDTQYF. The CDR3 region has the DNA TGTGCCAGTAGTATATTTAGGTCGGGCACAGATACGCAGTATTTT.